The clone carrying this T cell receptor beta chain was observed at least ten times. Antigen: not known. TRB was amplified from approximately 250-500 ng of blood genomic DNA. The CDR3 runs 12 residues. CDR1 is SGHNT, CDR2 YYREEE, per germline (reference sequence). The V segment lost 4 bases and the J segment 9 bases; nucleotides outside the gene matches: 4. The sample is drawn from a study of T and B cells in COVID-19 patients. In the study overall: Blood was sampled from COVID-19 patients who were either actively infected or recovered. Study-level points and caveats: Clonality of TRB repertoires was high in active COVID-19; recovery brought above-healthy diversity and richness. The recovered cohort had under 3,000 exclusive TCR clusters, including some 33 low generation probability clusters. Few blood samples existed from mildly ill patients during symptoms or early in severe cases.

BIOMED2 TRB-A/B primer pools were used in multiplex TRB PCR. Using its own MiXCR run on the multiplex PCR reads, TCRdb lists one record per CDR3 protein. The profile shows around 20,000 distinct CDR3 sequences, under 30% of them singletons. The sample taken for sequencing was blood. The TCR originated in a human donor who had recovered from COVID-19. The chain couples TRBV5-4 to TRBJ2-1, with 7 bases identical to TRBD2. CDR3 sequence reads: CASSGPSGEQFF. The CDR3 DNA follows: TGTGCCAGCAGCGGACCTAGCGGTGAGCAGTTCTTC.